Shown below are 5 T cell receptor beta chains from a single sample sequenced in a study of radiotherapy plus CTLA-4 blockade in lung cancer. Sequencing was performed with immunoSEQ multiplex PCR; in TCRdb, only in-frame clones are kept and a portion is missing. The sample includes 12,000 to 15,000 clones, 72% of them seen just once. This material consisted of peripheral blood, taken from a patient treated with radiotherapy plus ipilimumab. The receptors were sampled from a human donor with non-small cell lung cancer whose response to radiotherapy plus ipilimumab could not be evaluated.

The J gene is TRBJ1-2, the V gene TRBV27; TRBD1 matches at 10 bases. V shed 4 bases and J 8 bases; nucleotides not matched to a gene: 4. CDR3 length: 13 amino acids. Germline V CDR1 and CDR2: MNHEY, SMNVEV (reference sequence). CDR3 in amino acids: CASSWGQGRGYTF. The CDR3 nucleotides read TGTGCCAGCAGTTGGGGACAGGGGAGAGGCTACACCTTC.

The gene calls are TRBV7-6 and TRBJ2-4; perhaps TRBD2 as D (7 bases). V lost 6 bases, J lost 1 base, and 13 bases lay in between. The V gene's germline CDR1 is SGHVS and CDR2 FNYEAQ. CDR3 size: 15 residues. CDR3 bases: TGTGCCAGCAGAAGGGGGGGCCCGGCCAAAAACATTCAGTACTTC. Amino acids: CASRRGGPAKNIQYF.

The V gene is TRBV18, the J gene TRBJ2-1; D is perhaps TRBD1 (6 bases). The CDR3 totals 16 residues. V was pared by 3 bases and J by 4 bases, with 16 bases between. CDR1 and CDR2 from the germline V gene are KGHSH and LQKENI. The CDR3 loop is CASSPDGQGIYNEQFF. CDR3 coding DNA: TGTGCCAGCTCACCGGACGGCCAGGGGATTTACAATGAGCAGTTCTTC.

The chain is built from TRBV23-1 and TRBJ1-6; 7 bases map to TRBD1. TRBV23-1 is an ORF for which the function is uncertain. The CDR3 is 16 amino acids. Trimming removed 0 bases from V and 9 bases from J; junction bases left unmatched: 8. This chain's CDR3 is CASSQSRGQGSSPLHF. The CDR3 nucleotides read TGCGCCAGCAGTCAATCGAGGGGGCAGGGTAGTTCACCCCTCCACTTT.

The V call is TRBV10-3, the J call TRBJ2-3, with 8 bases fitting TRBD1. Germline loops: CDR1 ENHRY, CDR2 SYGVKD. CDR3 size: 15 residues. V gave up 2 bases and J gave up 2 bases; unmatched junction bases: 3. In DNA form, the CDR3 reads TGTGCCATCAGTGAGGCGGGACAGGCCACAGATACGCAGTATTTT. This sequence encodes CAISEAGQATDTQYF.